What follows are 27 T cell receptor beta chains derived from one specimen sequenced in a study of technical replicates of blood from a few donors. Libraries were prepared by immunoSEQ multiplex PCR; TCRdb keeps only in-frame clonotypes and omits some of them. Among roughly 50,000 clones listed, roughly 96% were seen once. Sequencing input: PBMCs. The receptors were sampled from a human donor in good health. Some clones in this sample may be carry-over from other donors' samples.

This rearrangement joins TRBV5-6 to TRBJ1-4; TRBD1 aligns across 7 bases. Germline trimming cut 2 bases from V and 3 bases from J; bases unmatched to any gene: 10. CDR3 length: 17 amino acids. Germline CDR1 reads SGHDT; CDR2 reads YYEEEE. The CDR3 region has the DNA TGTGCCAGCAGCTTAGCCGGGACAGCCGCTTCTAATGAAAAACTGTTTTTT. Protein: CASSLAGTAASNEKLFF.

V and J are TRBV4-2 and TRBJ2-7, with a weak D call TRBD2 (6 bases). This CDR3 has 15 amino acids. Per the germline V gene, CDR1 is LGHNA and CDR2 is YNFKEQ. Trimming took 1 base from V and 0 from J, leaving 10 bases between them. The CDR3: CASSQAPSASYEQYF. The CDR3 DNA is TGTGCCAGCAGCCAAGCCCCTAGCGCCTCCTACGAGCAGTACTTC.

The sample holds one count of this clone. The rearrangement joins TRBV13 to TRBJ2-1; 11 nucleotides agree with TRBD1. Trimming took 1 base from V and 6 from J; bases not matched to a gene: 2. Germline CDR1 PRHDT, CDR2 FYEKMQ (reference sequence). This CDR3 contains 15 residues. The CDR3 loop is CASSLEGQGVNEQFF. The CDR3 DNA sequence: TGTGCCAGCAGCTTAGAGGGACAGGGGGTCAATGAGCAGTTCTTC.

The chain couples TRBV5-1 to TRBJ2-1, with TRBD2 matching over 11 bases. Germline-derived CDR1 and CDR2 are SGHRS and YFSETQ. Germline trimming cut 0 bases from V and 4 bases from J; bases unmatched to any gene: 3. This CDR3 has 16 residues. The CDR3 here is CASSLATSGGYNEQFF. In DNA form, the CDR3 reads TGCGCCAGCAGCTTGGCAACTAGCGGGGGATACAATGAGCAGTTCTTC.

The chain is built from TRBV7-3 and TRBJ2-1; TRBD2 might be the D (6 bases). Deletions cut 4 bases from V and 5 bases from J, with 21 bases between. The CDR3 is 17 amino acids. Looked up from germline, CDR1 is SGHTA and CDR2 is FQGTGA. The CDR3 region is CASSSNRRAGIHNEQFF. The CDR3, as DNA: TGTGCCAGCAGCTCCAACCGGCGCGCGGGGATTCACAATGAGCAGTTCTTC.

The V gene is TRBV19, the J gene TRBJ2-1; D is possibly TRBD2 (6 bases). Germline V gives CDR1 LNHDA, CDR2 SQIVND (reference sequence). The length of the CDR3 is 17 residues. Trimming removed 2 bases from V and 9 bases from J, with 23 bases in between. The CDR3 nucleotides are TGTGCCAGTAGTATATCTCCGGTTGGAGGGAGAGCAGGTGAGCAGTTCTTC. It translates to CASSISPVGGRAGEQFF.

The chain recombines TRBV4-3 with TRBJ1-1; unclear D gene. Trimming took off 3 bases at V and 5 bases at J, with 13 bases between the two ends. Germline CDR1 is LGHNA and CDR2 is YSLEER. This CDR3 has 14 residues. The chain's CDR3 is CASSQAAWETEAFF. The CDR3 DNA sequence: TGCGCCAGCAGCCAGGCCGCGTGGGAGACTGAAGCTTTCTTT.

The chain is built from TRBV12-5 and TRBJ1-2; TRBD1 is a possible D gene (6 bases). This CDR3 has 13 amino acids. Trimming took off 7 bases at V and 2 bases at J, with 11 bases between the two ends. In germline, CDR1 is LGHNT, CDR2 FRNRAP. The CDR3 region is CASALDRNYGYTF. DNA of the CDR3: TGTGCTAGTGCCCTCGACAGGAACTATGGCTACACCTTC.

This rearrangement joins TRBV7-9 to TRBJ2-5; D may be TRBD1 (6 bases). V lost 8 bases, J lost 5 bases, and 21 bases lay in between. CDR3 length: 15 residues. Germline-derived CDR1 and CDR2 are SEHNR and FQNEAQ (reference sequence). For the CDR3, the DNA is TGTGCCAGCGTTACAGGGAGACTAAGCTTGGAGACCCAGTACTTC. Protein product: CASVTGRLSLETQYF.

This chain uses TRBV7-8 with TRBJ2-3; 12 nucleotides match TRBD2. CDR3 length: 18 amino acids. From germline, CDR1 is SGHVS and CDR2 FQNEAQ. J was trimmed by 1 base and V by 1 base; bases with no gene match: 6. The CDR3 spells CASSLGLAGGPGTDTQYF. DNA of the CDR3: TGTGCCAGCAGCTTAGGGCTAGCGGGAGGGCCTGGCACAGATACGCAGTATTTT.

This chain uses TRBV6-1 with TRBJ2-7; TRBD1 matches at 9 bases. J gave up 2 bases and V 6 bases, and 8 bases lay outside the gene matches. This CDR3 contains 15 residues. Germline CDR1 MNHNS, CDR2 SASEGT. The CDR3 DNA follows: TGTGCCAGCAGACAGGGGGCCGGGGGCACCTACGAGCAGTACTTC. Protein sequence: CASRQGAGGTYEQYF.

The genes are TRBV29-1 and TRBJ2-3, with 10 nucleotides matching TRBD2. V was pared by 6 bases and J by 5 bases, with 11 bases of the junction left unmatched. CDR1 SQVTM and CDR2 ANQGSEA come from the germline V gene. The CDR3 has 15 amino acids. CDR3 sequence (DNA): TGCAGCGTCGCACCGCAGCGGGGGGGTAAAGATACGCAGTATTTT. The encoded protein is CSVAPQRGGKDTQYF.

This clone is a singleton in its sample. The junction and the germline gene differ at one end; a read error may be behind it. V usage is TRBV2 and J usage is TRBJ2-5; D call uncertain. This CDR3 has 14 amino acids. Germline assignment: CDR1 SNHLY and CDR2 FYNNEI. The CDR3 region has the DNA TGTGCCAGCAGGGAAGGGCCTAGTAAAGAGACCCAGTACTTC. It is translated as CASREGPSKETQYF.

V usage is TRBV13 and J usage is TRBJ2-4; 7 bases match TRBD2. V lost 5 bases, J lost 5 bases, and 6 bases stayed unmatched. CDR3 length: 14 amino acids. The germline V gene has CDR1 PRHDT and CDR2 FYEKMQ (reference sequence). The CDR3 sequence: CASSLAGRENIQYF. CDR3 nucleotide sequence: TGTGCCAGCAGCCTCGCGGGGAGGGAAAACATTCAGTACTTC. The full variable domain, its missing parts supplied by reference TRBV13 and TRBJ2-4, is AAGVIQSPRHLIKEKRETATLKCYPIPRHDTVYWYQQGPGQDPQFLISFYEKMQSDKGSIPDRFSAQQFSDYHSELNMSSLELGDSALYFCASSLAGRENIQYFGAGTRLSVL.

The chain combines TRBV6-4 with TRBJ2-1, with a possible D match to TRBD1 (6 bases). Germline V gives CDR1 MRHNA, CDR2 SNTAGT. With 5 bases removed from V and 5 bases from J, the gap between germline ends came to 16 bases. There are 15 residues in the CDR3. CDR3 sequence: CASSLLAGAHNEQFF. In nucleotides, the CDR3 is TGTGCCAGCAGTTTGCTGGCAGGGGCCCACAATGAGCAGTTCTTC.

This clone has a single count. The rearrangement joins TRBV4-2 to TRBJ1-2, with unresolved D. Germline values: CDR1 LGHNA, CDR2 YNFKEQ. The CDR3 is 13 residues long. Trimming cost V 0 bases and J 8 bases, with 10 bases left between them. Here the CDR3 DNA reads TGTGCCAGCAGCCAAGAGCCAGAGCGGGGCTACACCTTC. It is translated as CASSQEPERGYTF.

This sequence joins TRBV7-2 and TRBJ2-7; 11 positions agree with TRBD2. The germline gives CDR1 SGHTA, CDR2 FQGNSA. V lost 3 bases, J lost 9 bases, and 7 bases stayed unmatched. This CDR3 has 14 residues. CDR3 nucleotides: TGTGCCAGCAGCTTTACTAGCGGGAGTATTGTGCAGTACTTC. Translating gives CASSFTSGSIVQYF.

The CDR3 here is CASSVDREYNEQFF. In DNA form, the CDR3 reads TGTGCCAGCAGTGTGGACAGAGAATACAATGAGCAGTTCTTC. The V call is TRBV6-1, the J call TRBJ2-1, with D tentatively TRBD1 (6 bases). The CDR3 has 14 amino acids. Germline V gene data show CDR1 as MNHNS and CDR2 as SASEGT. Trimming stripped 4 bases from V and 4 bases from J, with 11 bases between.

The chain uses TRBV7-3 and TRBJ1-6, with 8 bases lining up with TRBD1. The CDR3 contains 14 residues. Germline CDR1 is SGHTA and CDR2 is FQGTGA. V was pared by 2 bases and J by 9 bases, with 3 bases of the junction left unmatched. The CDR3 bases are TGTGCCAGCAGCTTACAGGGGGCAGGTTCACCCCTCCACTTT. It translates to CASSLQGAGSPLHF. Full variable domain (rest looked up from reference TRBV7-3 and TRBJ1-6): GAGVSQTPSNKVTEKGKYVELRCDPISGHTALYWYRQSLGQGPEFLIYFQGTGAADDSGLPNDRFFAVRPEGSVSTLKIQRTERGDSAVYLCASSLQGAGSPLHFGNGTRLTVT.

This rearrangement joins TRBV5-5 to TRBJ1-5; tentative D call: TRBD1 (5 bases). The V end was cut by 3 bases, the J end by 2 bases, with 12 bases between. This CDR3 spans 15 amino acids. Germline CDR1 reads SGHKS; CDR2 reads YYEKEE (reference sequence). DNA for the CDR3: TGTGCCAGCAGCTATCAGGGTTTCGGCAATCAGCCCCAGCATTTT. Amino acid sequence: CASSYQGFGNQPQHF. The variable domain in full, completed from reference TRBV5-5 and TRBJ1-5, reads DAGVTQSPTHLIKTRGQQVTLRCSPISGHKSVSWYQQVLGQGPQFIFQYYEKEERGRGNFPDRFSARQFPNYSSELNVNALLLGDSALYLCASSYQGFGNQPQHFGDGTRLSIL.

This chain connects TRBV5-4 to TRBJ2-2; tentatively, D is TRBD2 (5 bases). Between the trimmed V and J ends, which lost 4 bases and 3 bases, there was a span of 13 bases. The CDR3 length is 15 residues. Looked up from germline, CDR1 is SGHNT and CDR2 is YYREEE (reference sequence). CDR3 sequence reads: CASSPDLGDTGELFF. The CDR3 DNA follows: TGTGCCAGCAGCCCAGACCTGGGAGACACCGGGGAGCTGTTTTTT.

The chain employs TRBV6-5 and TRBJ1-3; no clear D gene. Germline V gives CDR1 MNHEY, CDR2 SVGAGI. V lost 5 bases and J 0 bases, leaving 11 bases between the germline ends. This CDR3 contains 15 residues. The CDR3 DNA reads TGTGCCAGCAGTATGACTAGATCCTCTGGAAACACCATATATTTT. This encodes CASSMTRSSGNTIYF.

The J gene is TRBJ2-1, the V gene TRBV5-1, with 13 bases matching TRBD2. J lost 8 bases, V lost 0 bases, and 8 bases had no gene match. This CDR3 has 17 amino acids. Looked up from germline, CDR1 is SGHRS and CDR2 is YFSETQ. CDR3 DNA sequence: TGCGCCAGCAGCTTGGGGCCGGGACTAGCGGGACCCGATGAGCAGTTCTTC. It is translated as CASSLGPGLAGPDEQFF.

V and J are TRBV6-1 and TRBJ1-1; D gene unclear. The CDR3 covers 15 residues. V was trimmed by 0 bases and J by 5 bases, leaving 13 bases between them. CDR1 and CDR2 from the germline V gene are MNHNS and SASEGT. CDR3 bases: TGTGCCAGCAGTGAAGCGGGTGTAATGAGGACTGAAGCTTTCTTT. Amino acid sequence: CASSEAGVMRTEAFF.

This chain links TRBV9 with TRBJ2-2; 11 bases fit TRBD1. Germline values: CDR1 SGDLS, CDR2 YYNGEE. The CDR3 runs 15 residues. The junction had 6 bases not matched to a gene; V was cut back by 4 bases and J by 7 bases. CDR3 in amino acids: CASSLGQGAHGELFF. CDR3 in DNA: TGTGCCAGCAGCCTAGGACAGGGGGCTCACGGGGAGCTGTTTTTT.

This chain joins TRBV7-8 and TRBJ2-2; 11 nucleotides match TRBD2. The trim removed 3 bases at V and 5 bases at J, leaving 5 bases unmatched. Germline V gene data show CDR1 as SGHVS and CDR2 as FQNEAQ. The CDR3 is 16 residues long. CDR3 coding DNA: TGTGCCAGCAGCTTTAGCGGGGGGGCCTGGACCGGGGAGCTGTTTTTT. Its protein product is CASSFSGGAWTGELFF.

The V and J genes are TRBV6-5 and TRBJ1-6, with 7 bases that match TRBD1. This CDR3 has 15 residues. With V trimmed by 0 bases and J by 7 bases, 3 bases remained unmatched. From germline, CDR1 is MNHEY and CDR2 SVGAGI. The CDR3 DNA reads as TGTGCCAGCAGTTACTCTGGCAGGGGGAATTCACCCCTCCACTTT. Its protein product is CASSYSGRGNSPLHF.